The source of this TCR beta chain is a study of shared clonotypes between healthy human individuals. Points on this clone: The antigen is unknown. The same CDR3 also results from other DNA sequences found in this sample.

Germline V gene sequence: CDR1 KGHSH, CDR2 LQKENI. Trimming removed 5 bases from V and 3 bases from J; junction bases left unmatched: 5. This CDR3 contains 15 residues. Produced via immunoSEQ multiplex PCR; TCRdb's table is partial and in-frame only. Here the sample spans about 2.4 million clones, 90% to 95% being singletons. Study-level findings and limits: Expectations were that clonotype sharing among donors would be affected by sequencing depth. When compared with the clonotypes that were shared by all four sorted-subset donors, the non-shared clonotypes turned out to have lower generation probabilities. It was the few donors that limited the genetic and exposure-history diversity represented.

V gene TRBV18 combines with J gene TRBJ1-5; 9 bases are a match to TRBD1. The sequence was collected from a man younger than 35 in good health. Some clones in this sample may be carry-over from other donors' samples. The sequencing sample was made of naive CD4+ T cells from PBMCs. Documented subset: CD45RA+ positively selected. CDR3: CASSSGTGSNQPQHF. In nucleotides, the CDR3 is TGTGCCAGCTCATCCGGGACAGGGTCCAATCAGCCCCAGCATTTT.